This is a list of T cell receptor beta chains from one sample in a study of blood T cell repertoires in COVID-19. Using immunoSEQ multiplex PCR, the repertoire was profiled, and TCRdb retains in-frame clones only, with some absent. The sample yields some 180,000 clones, approximately 91% seen once. Sequenced: peripheral blood. These receptors were taken from a man between 18 and 35 years old with COVID-19, enrolled during active disease. Both conserved end residues are part of each CDR3. The D gene is left open where the match is weak. Expanded clones are given a class, and other clones once, few, many or no size at all.

d_call,clone_size,v_call,j_call,cdr3_aa,cdr3_nt
TRBD1,.,TRBV30,TRBJ2-1,CAWRGQENSVGEQFF,TGTGCCTGGAGAGGACAGGAAAACAGCGTGGGTGAGCAGTTCTTC
.,once,TRBV28,TRBJ2-7,CASSPSGEWNREQYF,TGTGCCAGCAGCCCCTCAGGGGAGTGGAATCGCGAGCAGTACTTC
TRBD1,.,TRBV6-4,TRBJ2-7,CASSVMDRGYEQYF,TGTGCCAGCAGTGTAATGGACAGGGGATACGAGCAGTACTTC
.,.,TRBV28,TRBJ1-6,CASSYQGYNSPLHF,TGTGCCAGCAGTTACCAGGGATATAATTCACCCCTCCACTTT
.,.,TRBV18,TRBJ1-2,CASSHRDTEGGYTF,TGTGCCAGCTCACACCGGGACACCGAGGGGGGCTACACCTTC
.,.,TRBV11-1,TRBJ2-5,CASSPEIGGVETQYF,TGTGCCAGCAGCCCGGAGATAGGCGGAGTAGAGACCCAGTACTTC
.,.,TRBV12-3/TRBV12-4,TRBJ2-1,CASRAPSYNEQFF,TGTGCCAGCAGAGCCCCCTCCTACAATGAGCAGTTCTTC
TRBD1,few,TRBV6-6,TRBJ1-1,CASSSSRTGGWTEAFF,TGTGCCAGCAGTTCCAGCCGGACAGGGGGCTGGACTGAAGCTTTCTTT
TRBD1,.,TRBV28,TRBJ1-4,CASRDRGREKLFF,TGTGCCAGCAGGGACAGGGGGCGGGAAAAACTGTTTTTT
.,.,TRBV11-1,TRBJ2-2,CASSFRGPNTGELFF,TGTGCCAGCAGCTTCAGGGGTCCGAACACCGGGGAGCTGTTTTTT
.,.,TRBV4-3,TRBJ2-2,CASSRDTNTGELFF,TGCGCCAGCAGCCGTGACACAAACACCGGGGAGCTGTTTTTT
TRBD1,.,TRBV10-3,TRBJ2-1,CAISEGQGSYNEQFF,TGTGCCATCAGTGAGGGACAGGGCTCCTACAATGAGCAGTTCTTC
.,.,TRBV19,TRBJ1-1,CASSRLQDTEAFF,TGTGCCAGTAGTCGGCTGCAGGACACTGAAGCTTTCTTT
.,.,TRBV30,TRBJ1-1,CAWSGERDTEAFF,TGTGCCTGGAGTGGGGAGAGGGACACTGAAGCTTTCTTT
.,.,TRBV18,TRBJ2-2,CASSQRTPGELFF,TGTGCCAGCTCTCAACGAACTCCCGGGGAGCTGTTTTTT
TRBD2,.,TRBV7-2,TRBJ2-2,CASRRRTSGDTGELFF,TGTGCCAGCAGACGCCGGACTAGCGGGGACACCGGGGAGCTGTTTTTT
.,.,TRBV11-1,TRBJ2-2,CASSTSWAWDTGELFF,TGTGCCAGCAGCACCTCGTGGGCTTGGGACACCGGGGAGCTGTTTTTT
.,few,TRBV10-2,TRBJ1-2,CASSERAGAVNYGYTF,TGCGCCAGCAGTGAGAGGGCAGGGGCGGTTAACTATGGCTACACCTTC
TRBD2,.,TRBV2,TRBJ2-7,CASISGLAGAYEQYF,TGTGCCAGCATTTCAGGACTAGCGGGAGCCTACGAGCAGTACTTC
.,.,TRBV5-6,TRBJ2-7,CASSPQGAYEQYF,TGTGCCAGCAGCCCTCAGGGCGCCTACGAGCAGTACTTC
.,.,TRBV27,TRBJ2-3,CASQWGGTDTQYF,TGTGCCAGCCAGTGGGGGGGCACAGATACGCAGTATTTT
TRBD1,.,TRBV5-1,TRBJ2-5,CASSGGQTQGESQETQYF,TGCGCCAGCAGCGGGGGACAGACCCAAGGGGAAAGCCAAGAGACCCAGTACTTC
.,.,TRBV28,TRBJ2-7,CASSSPTRVRSAEQYF,TGTGCCAGCAGTTCCCCAACCAGGGTGCGCTCGGCCGAGCAGTACTTC
.,.,TRBV13,TRBJ1-1,CASSLGRAEAFF,TGTGCCAGCAGCTTAGGCCGGGCTGAAGCTTTCTTT
.,.,TRBV27,TRBJ2-1,CASSRTRTMEQFF,TGTGCCAGCAGTCGGACCAGGACAATGGAGCAGTTCTTC
.,.,TRBV19,TRBJ1-2,CASSTSTGHPPGYGYTF,TGTGCCAGTAGTACCTCGACAGGACATCCCCCGGGCTATGGCTACACCTTC
.,once,TRBV5-5,TRBJ2-7,CASSWDLLGGNGYEQYF,TGTGCCAGCAGCTGGGACTTATTAGGCGGGAATGGCTACGAGCAGTACTTC
.,.,TRBV7-9,TRBJ2-7,CASSAARGSYEQYF,TGTGCCAGCAGCGCCGCAAGGGGTTCCTACGAGCAGTACTTC
TRBD2,.,TRBV10-3,TRBJ2-2,CAISDPIRGSDTGELFF,TGTGCCATCAGTGACCCCATTCGCGGGAGCGACACCGGGGAGCTGTTTTTT
.,.,TRBV7-8,TRBJ1-3,CASSLDGRNTIYF,TGTGCCAGCAGCTTAGACGGGAGAAACACCATATATTTT
.,.,TRBV9,TRBJ2-1,CASSVHFGGLTNEQFF,TGTGCCAGCAGCGTCCACTTCGGGGGGCTGACGAATGAGCAGTTCTTC
TRBD2,.,TRBV7-9,TRBJ2-1,CASSLGLAGGVYNEQFF,TGTGCCAGCAGCTTGGGACTAGCGGGAGGGGTCTACAATGAGCAGTTCTTC
.,once,TRBV30,TRBJ2-1,CAWSLLEQFF,TGTGCCTGGAGTCTCCTGGAGCAGTTCTTC
.,.,TRBV20-1,TRBJ1-6,CSASSLQRDSPLHF,TGCAGTGCTAGTTCTCTCCAGAGGGATTCACCCCTCCACTTT
TRBD2,once,TRBV4-3,TRBJ2-7,CASSQDYETSGLPSYEQYF,TGCGCCAGCAGCCAAGATTATGAGACTAGCGGGCTTCCCTCCTACGAGCAGTACTTC
.,.,TRBV7-3,TRBJ2-5,CASSPHAPGSGETQYF,TGTGCCAGCAGCCCTCACGCGCCGGGGTCGGGCGAGACCCAGTACTTC
TRBD1,.,TRBV24-1,TRBJ2-2,CATSDLKARGPGTGELFF,TGTGCCACCAGTGACTTAAAAGCCAGGGGGCCCGGCACCGGGGAGCTGTTTTTT
TRBD1,.,TRBV24-1,TRBJ2-7,CATSDKTGGRWEQYF,TGTGCCACCAGTGATAAGACAGGGGGACGCTGGGAGCAGTACTTC
TRBD2,.,TRBV9,TRBJ2-5,CASSHESGIWRETQYF,TGTGCCAGCAGCCACGAGAGCGGGATTTGGCGAGAGACCCAGTACTTC
.,.,TRBV19,TRBJ1-6,CASNAGDNSPLHF,TGTGCCAGTAACGCAGGGGACAATTCACCCCTCCACTTT
TRBD2,once,TRBV10-1,TRBJ2-7,CASRWTSGRTCKAYEQYF,TGCGCCAGCAGGTGGACTAGCGGGAGGACCTGCAAAGCCTACGAGCAGTACTTC
TRBD1,.,TRBV7-9,TRBJ2-5,CASSHGTATWETQYF,TGTGCCAGCAGCCATGGGACAGCGACGTGGGAGACCCAGTACTTC
TRBD2,few,TRBV5-1,TRBJ2-7,CASSLGLAGSYEQYF,TGCGCCAGCAGCCTCGGACTAGCTGGTTCCTACGAGCAGTACTTC
TRBD2,.,TRBV18,TRBJ2-1,CASTRLAGDGVANEQFF,TGTGCCAGCACTAGACTAGCGGGAGATGGGGTAGCAAATGAGCAGTTCTTC
.,.,TRBV28,TRBJ1-1,CASSFGVGWTEAFF,TGTGCCAGCAGTTTCGGGGTCGGGTGGACTGAAGCTTTCTTT
TRBD1,.,TRBV19,TRBJ2-1,CASSIGDRAYNEQFF,TGTGCCAGTAGTATTGGGGACAGAGCCTACAATGAGCAGTTCTTC
.,.,TRBV18,TRBJ1-5,CASSPVGVGWYSNQPQHF,TGTGCCAGCTCACCAGTAGGGGTGGGTTGGTATAGCAATCAGCCCCAGCATTTT
.,.,TRBV2,TRBJ1-4,CASRTLRGTANEKLLF,TGTGCCAGCAGGACTTTAAGGGGTACAGCTAATGAAAAACTGCTTTTT